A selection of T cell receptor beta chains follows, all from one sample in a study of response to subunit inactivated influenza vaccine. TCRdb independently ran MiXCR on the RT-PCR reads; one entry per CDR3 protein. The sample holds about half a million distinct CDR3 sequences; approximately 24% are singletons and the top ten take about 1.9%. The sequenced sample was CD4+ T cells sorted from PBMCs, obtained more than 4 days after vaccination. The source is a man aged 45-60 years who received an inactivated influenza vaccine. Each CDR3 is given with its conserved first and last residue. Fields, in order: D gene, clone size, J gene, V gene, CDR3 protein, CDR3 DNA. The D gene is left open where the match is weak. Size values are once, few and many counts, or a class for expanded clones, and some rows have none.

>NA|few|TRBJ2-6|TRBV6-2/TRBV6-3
CASSYSRAFGANVLTF
TGTGCCAGCAGTTACTCGAGGGCCTTTGGGGCCAACGTCCTGACTTTC
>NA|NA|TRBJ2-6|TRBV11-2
CASSPSGSQYVSGANVLTF
TGTGCCAGCAGCCCTTCCGGAAGTCAGTACGTCTCTGGGGCCAACGTCCTGACTTTC
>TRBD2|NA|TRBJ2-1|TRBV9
CARKGLADYNEQFF
TGTGCCAGGAAGGGACTAGCGGACTACAATGAGCAGTTCTTC
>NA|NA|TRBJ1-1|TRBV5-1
CASSLTPGPTEAFF
TGCGCCAGCAGCTTGACCCCAGGGCCGACTGAAGCTTTCTTT
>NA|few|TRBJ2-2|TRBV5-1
CASSPKGGELFF
TGCGCCAGCAGCCCCAAGGGCGGGGAGCTGTTTTTT
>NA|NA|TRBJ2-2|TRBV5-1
CASSLAAGFTGELFF
TGCGCCAGCAGCTTGGCCGCCGGGTTCACCGGGGAGCTGTTTTTT
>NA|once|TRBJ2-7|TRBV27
CASSRDIAYEQYF
TGTGCCAGCAGTAGGGACATCGCCTACGAGCAGTACTTC
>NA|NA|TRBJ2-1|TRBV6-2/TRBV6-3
CASSLREGVYNEQFF
TGTGCCAGCAGCCTCCGAGAGGGCGTTTACAATGAGCAGTTCTTC
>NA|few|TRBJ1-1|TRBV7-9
CASSPRVMNTEAFF
TGTGCCAGCAGCCCCAGGGTAATGAACACTGAAGCTTTCTTT
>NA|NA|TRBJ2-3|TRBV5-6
CASSLYGVDTDTQYF
TGTGCCAGCAGCTTGTATGGGGTCGACACAGATACGCAGTATTTT
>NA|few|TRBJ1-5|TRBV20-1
CSASIRASPSQHF
TGCAGTGCTAGTATCCGGGCCTCTCCGTCCCAGCATTTT
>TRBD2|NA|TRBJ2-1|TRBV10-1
CASSDRSSGGAEQFF
TGCGCCAGCAGTGATAGGTCTAGCGGGGGGGCCGAGCAGTTCTTC
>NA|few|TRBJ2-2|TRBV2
CASSAQDPRGTGELFF
TGTGCCAGCAGTGCACAGGACCCTCGTGGCACCGGGGAGCTGTTTTTT
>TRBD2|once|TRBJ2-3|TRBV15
CATSGGAGTTDTQYF
TGTGCCACCAGCGGGGGAGCGGGAACCACAGATACGCAGTATTTT
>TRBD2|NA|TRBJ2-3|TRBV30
CACQTSGTTDTQYF
TGTGCCTGCCAGACTAGCGGCACCACAGATACGCAGTATTTT
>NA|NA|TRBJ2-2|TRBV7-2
CASRRGNPGRGGELFF
TGTGCCAGCAGGCGAGGGAACCCGGGGCGAGGCGGGGAGCTGTTTTTT
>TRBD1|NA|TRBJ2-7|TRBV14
CASSLPGTGIYEQYF
TGTGCCAGCAGCCTACCCGGGACAGGGATTTACGAGCAGTACTTC
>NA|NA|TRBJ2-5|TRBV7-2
CASSLKAGMETQYF
TGTGCCAGCAGCTTAAAGGCAGGGATGGAGACCCAGTACTTC
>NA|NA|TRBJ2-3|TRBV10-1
CASSESGDTQYF
TGCGCCAGCAGTGAGTCGGGAGATACGCAGTATTTT
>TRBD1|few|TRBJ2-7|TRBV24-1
CATRPGQGRYEQYF
TGTGCCACCAGACCGGGACAGGGTAGGTACGAGCAGTACTTC
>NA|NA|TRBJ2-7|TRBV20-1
CSARRAGTYEQYF
TGCAGTGCTAGACGGGCGGGAACCTACGAGCAGTACTTC
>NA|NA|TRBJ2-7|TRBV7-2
CASSPGMVGEQYF
TGTGCCAGCAGCCCCGGGATGGTCGGCGAGCAGTACTTC
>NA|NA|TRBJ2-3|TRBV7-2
CASSFTIADTQYF
TGTGCCAGCAGCTTCACGATTGCAGATACGCAGTATTTT
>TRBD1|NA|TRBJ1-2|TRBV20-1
CCARVLGQGAIDYGYTF
TGCTGTGCTAGAGTACTGGGACAGGGGGCTATTGACTATGGCTACACCTTC
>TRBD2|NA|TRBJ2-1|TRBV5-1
CASSTGLAGAGEQFF
TGCGCCAGCAGCACGGGACTAGCGGGAGCTGGGGAGCAGTTCTTC
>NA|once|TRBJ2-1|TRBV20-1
CSATPYEQFF
TGCAGCGCCACACCTTATGAGCAGTTCTTC